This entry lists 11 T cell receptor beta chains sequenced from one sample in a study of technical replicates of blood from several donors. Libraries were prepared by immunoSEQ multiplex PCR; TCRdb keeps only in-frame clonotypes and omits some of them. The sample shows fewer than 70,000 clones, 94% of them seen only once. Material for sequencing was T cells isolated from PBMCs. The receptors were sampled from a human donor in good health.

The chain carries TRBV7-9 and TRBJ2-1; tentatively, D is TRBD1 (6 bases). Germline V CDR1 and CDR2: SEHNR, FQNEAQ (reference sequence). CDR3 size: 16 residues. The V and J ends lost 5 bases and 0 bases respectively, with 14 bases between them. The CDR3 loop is CASSPRGGSSYNEQFF. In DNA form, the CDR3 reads TGTGCCAGCAGCCCGAGAGGGGGTAGCTCCTACAATGAGCAGTTCTTC. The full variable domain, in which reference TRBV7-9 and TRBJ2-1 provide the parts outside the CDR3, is DTGVSQNPRHKITKRGQNVTFRCDPISEHNRLYWYRQTLGQGPEFLTYFQNEAQLEKSRLLSDRFSAERPKGSFSTLEIQRTEQGDSAMYLCASSPRGGSSYNEQFFGPGTRLTVL.

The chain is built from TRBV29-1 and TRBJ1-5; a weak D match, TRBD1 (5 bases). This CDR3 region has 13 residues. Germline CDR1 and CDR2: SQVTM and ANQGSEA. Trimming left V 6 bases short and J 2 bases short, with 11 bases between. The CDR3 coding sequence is TGCAGCGTCAACGGGGGGGGCAATCAGCCCCAGCATTTT. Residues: CSVNGGGNQPQHF.

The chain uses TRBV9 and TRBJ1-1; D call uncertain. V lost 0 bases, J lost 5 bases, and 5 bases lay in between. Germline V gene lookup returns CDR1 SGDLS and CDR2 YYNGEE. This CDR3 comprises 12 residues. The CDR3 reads CASSVGDTEAFF. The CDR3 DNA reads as TGTGCCAGCAGCGTAGGAGATACTGAAGCTTTCTTT. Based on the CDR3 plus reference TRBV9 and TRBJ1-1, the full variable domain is DSGVTQTPKHLITATGQRVTLRCSPRSGDLSVYWYQQSLDQGLQFLIQYYNGEERAKGNILERFSAQQFPDLHSELNLSSLELGDSALYFCASSVGDTEAFFGQGTRLTVV.

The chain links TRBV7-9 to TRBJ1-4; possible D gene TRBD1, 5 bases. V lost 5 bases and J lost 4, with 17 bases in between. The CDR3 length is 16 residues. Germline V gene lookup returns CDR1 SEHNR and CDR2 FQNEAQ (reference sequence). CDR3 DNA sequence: TGTGCCAGCAGCCATACCAGGGAATGGGGTAATGAAAAACTGTTTTTT. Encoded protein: CASSHTREWGNEKLFF.

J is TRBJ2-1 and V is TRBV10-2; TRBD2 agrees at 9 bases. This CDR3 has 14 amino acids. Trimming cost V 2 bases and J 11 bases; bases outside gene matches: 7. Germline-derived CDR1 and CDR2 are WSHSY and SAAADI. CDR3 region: CASSEQAGGSQQFF. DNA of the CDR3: TGCGCCAGCAGTGAGCAAGCGGGGGGATCCCAGCAGTTCTTC.

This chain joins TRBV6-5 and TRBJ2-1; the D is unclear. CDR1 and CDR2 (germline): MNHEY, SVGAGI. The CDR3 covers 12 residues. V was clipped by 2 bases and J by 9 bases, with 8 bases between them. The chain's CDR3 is CASSYDWSEQFF. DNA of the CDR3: TGTGCCAGCAGTTACGACTGGAGTGAGCAGTTCTTC.

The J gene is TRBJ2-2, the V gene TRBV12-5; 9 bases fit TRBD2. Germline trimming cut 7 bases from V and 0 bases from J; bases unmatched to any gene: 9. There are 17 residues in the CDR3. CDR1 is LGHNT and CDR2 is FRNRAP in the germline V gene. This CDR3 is CASDRLAVGSNTGELFF. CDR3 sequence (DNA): TGTGCTAGTGACAGACTAGCGGTTGGGTCGAACACCGGGGAGCTGTTTTTT.

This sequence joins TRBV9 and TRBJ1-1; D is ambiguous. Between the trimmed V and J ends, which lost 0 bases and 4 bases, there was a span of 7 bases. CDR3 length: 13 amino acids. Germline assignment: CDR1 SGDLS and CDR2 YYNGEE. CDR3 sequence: CASSVVSSTEAFF. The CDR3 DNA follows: TGTGCCAGCAGCGTAGTGAGTAGCACTGAAGCTTTCTTT.

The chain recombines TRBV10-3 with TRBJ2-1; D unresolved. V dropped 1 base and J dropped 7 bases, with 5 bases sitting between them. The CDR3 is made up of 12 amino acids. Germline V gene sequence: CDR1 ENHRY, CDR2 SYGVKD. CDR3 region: CAISELANEQFF. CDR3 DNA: TGTGCCATCAGTGAGTTGGCTAATGAGCAGTTCTTC.

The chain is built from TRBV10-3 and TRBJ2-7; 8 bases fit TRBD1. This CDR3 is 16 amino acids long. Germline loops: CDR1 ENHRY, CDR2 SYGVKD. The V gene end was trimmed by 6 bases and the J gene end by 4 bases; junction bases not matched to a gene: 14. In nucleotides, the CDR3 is TGTGCCATCAGCGATTCGGACAGGGCCCTTCTTTACGAGCAGTACTTC. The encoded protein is CAISDSDRALLYEQYF.

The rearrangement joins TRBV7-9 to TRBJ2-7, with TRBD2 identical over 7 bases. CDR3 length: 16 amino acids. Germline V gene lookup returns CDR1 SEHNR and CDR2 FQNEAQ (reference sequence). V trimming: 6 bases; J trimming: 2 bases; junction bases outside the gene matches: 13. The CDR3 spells CASSPTPAGPPYEQYF. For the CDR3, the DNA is TGTGCCAGCAGTCCAACCCCAGCGGGGCCCCCCTACGAGCAGTACTTC.